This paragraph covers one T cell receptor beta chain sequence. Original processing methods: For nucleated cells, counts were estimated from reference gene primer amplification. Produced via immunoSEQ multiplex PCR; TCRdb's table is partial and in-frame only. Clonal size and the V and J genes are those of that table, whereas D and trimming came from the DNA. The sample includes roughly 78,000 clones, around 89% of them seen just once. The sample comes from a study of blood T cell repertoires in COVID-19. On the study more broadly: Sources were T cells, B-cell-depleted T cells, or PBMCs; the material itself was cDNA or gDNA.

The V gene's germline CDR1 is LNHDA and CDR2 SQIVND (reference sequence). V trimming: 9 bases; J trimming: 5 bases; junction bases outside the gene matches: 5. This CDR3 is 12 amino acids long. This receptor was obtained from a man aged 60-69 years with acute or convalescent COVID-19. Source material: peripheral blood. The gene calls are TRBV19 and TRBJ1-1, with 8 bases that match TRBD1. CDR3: CASLTGGTEAFF. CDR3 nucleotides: TGTGCCAGCCTAACAGGGGGTACTGAAGCTTTCTTT.